The clone carrying this T cell receptor (beta chain) was picked up many times. No antigen is known for it. This record comes from a study of glioma-infiltrating T cells. The CDR3 length is 13 residues. V dropped 3 bases and J dropped 4 bases, with 12 bases sitting between them. Germline CDR1 is DFQATT and CDR2 is SNEGSKA (reference sequence). Overall study findings and caveats: Above-expected tissue-blood divergence occurred in all gliomas, most in low-grade ones. Tissue and blood shared very few CDR3 sequences.

TCR alpha and beta CDR3 regions were amplified from RNA using iRepertoire nested multiplex PCR. TCRdb ran MiXCR on the multiplex PCR reads and lists one entry per CDR3 protein. The sample consists of approximately 110,000 distinct CDR3 sequences, 25% to 30% of them appearing once. Input material: glioma tissue, nonneoplastic brain tissue, or PBMCs (not recorded which). The clonotype comes from a human donor with low-grade glioma or glioblastoma, undergoing nonglioma brain surgery, or in good health (not recorded which). The chain has TRBV20-1 and TRBJ1-2; D not certain. The CDR3 reads CSASADALYGYTF. CDR3 nucleotide sequence: TGCAGTGCTAGTGCGGATGCTCTCTATGGCTACACCTTC.